This TCR beta chain is drawn from a study of blood T cell repertoires in COVID-19. Study background: Samples representing acute and convalescent COVID-19 were sourced from the United States, Italy and Spain. T cells, B-cell-depleted T cells, or PBMCs provided the cDNA or gDNA that served as material.

Original analysis: Reference gene primer amplification gave estimated nucleated cell counts. The protocol was immunoSEQ multiplex PCR, while the TCRdb copy is restricted to in-frame clones and leaves out a portion. V and J calls plus clone size are reproduced from that table; the DNA served to infer D and trimming. The repertoire holds about 100,000 clones, 91% seen once, with 2% to 2.5% in the top ten. This clone was observed a single time. The germline V gene encodes CDR1 SGDLS and CDR2 YYNGEE. The CDR3 loop spans 18 amino acids. Trimming removed 4 bases from V and 0 bases from J; junction bases left unmatched: 7.

The TCR originated in a man aged 50-60 years with active COVID-19. The genes are TRBV9 and TRBJ2-6, with TRBD2 matching over 10 bases. The specimen was peripheral blood. The CDR3 loop reads CASSPPSGGHSGANVLTF. The DNA of the CDR3 is TGTGCCAGCAGCCCACCTAGCGGGGGACACTCTGGGGCCAACGTCCTGACTTTC.